This T cell receptor beta chain was profiled in a study of long-term antiretroviral therapy in people with HIV. The CDR3 is 14 amino acids. V shed 3 bases and J shed 0 bases, with 5 bases lying between them. Germline CDR1 LNHDA, CDR2 SQIVND (reference sequence). Version v3.0 of the immunoSEQ assay ran at survey level. Clones were sequenced by immunoSEQ multiplex PCR, and TCRdb holds only the in-frame ones, with some missing. The sample consists of some 31,000 clones, more than 60% of them appearing once. The chain uses TRBV19 and TRBJ2-2; D call uncertain. The sequenced sample was unsorted PBMCs, obtained 3.1 years after starting antiretroviral therapy. This TCR came from a woman between 50 and 59 years old with HIV. The CDR3 loop reads CASSMTPNTGELFF. CDR3 DNA: TGTGCCAGTAGTATGACCCCGAACACCGGGGAGCTGTTTTTT.